These T cell receptor beta chains were read from a single sample in a study of T cell responses to AZD1222 COVID-19 vaccine. TCRdb's table, derived via immunoSEQ multiplex PCR, lists solely in-frame clones and lacks some. The sample has 100,000 to 120,000 clones; 85% to 95% are singletons. The source material was peripheral blood, sampled on day 0 of AZD1222 vaccination. These receptors all stem from an adult in good health. Each CDR3 is given with its conserved first and last residue. Each record gives: J gene, D gene, clone size, V gene, CDR3 protein, CDR3 DNA. D genes are given only for firm matches. Size is stated for part of the rows, as once, few or many counts, or as a class when the clone is expanded.

J gene: TRBJ1-2
D gene: -
clone size: -
V gene: TRBV28
CDR3 protein: CATRTAALIYGYTF
CDR3 DNA: TGTGCCACCCGGACAGCCGCTCTAATCTATGGCTACACCTTC

J gene: TRBJ1-6
D gene: -
clone size: few
V gene: TRBV28
CDR3 protein: CASSFGQHNSPLHF
CDR3 DNA: TGTGCCAGCAGTTTCGGACAGCATAATTCACCCCTCCACTTT

J gene: TRBJ2-7
D gene: -
clone size: -
V gene: TRBV30
CDR3 protein: CAWSGGRAYEQYF
CDR3 DNA: TGTGCCTGGAGTGGGGGACGGGCCTACGAGCAGTACTTC

J gene: TRBJ1-6
D gene: TRBD1
clone size: -
V gene: TRBV5-8
CDR3 protein: CASNPSRGRNSPLHF
CDR3 DNA: TGTGCCAGCAACCCTTCCAGGGGGCGGAATTCACCCCTCCACTTT

J gene: TRBJ1-1
D gene: -
clone size: -
V gene: TRBV5-8
CDR3 protein: CASSAVVQVNTEAFF
CDR3 DNA: TGTGCCAGCTCGGCGGTGGTTCAGGTGAACACTGAAGCTTTCTTT

J gene: TRBJ1-4
D gene: -
clone size: -
V gene: TRBV9
CDR3 protein: CASSPPGGEGVGEKLFF
CDR3 DNA: TGTGCCAGCAGCCCCCCCGGTGGGGAGGGGGTTGGTGAAAAACTGTTTTTT

J gene: TRBJ1-6
D gene: -
clone size: once
V gene: TRBV6-5
CDR3 protein: CASSSLDKGGSPLHF
CDR3 DNA: TGTGCCAGCAGTTCCTTGGACAAGGGAGGTTCACCCCTCCACTTT

J gene: TRBJ1-1
D gene: -
clone size: once
V gene: TRBV7-9
CDR3 protein: CASSFAGLGEAFF
CDR3 DNA: TGTGCCAGCAGCTTTGCGGGACTAGGTGAAGCTTTCTTT

J gene: TRBJ1-2
D gene: -
clone size: -
V gene: TRBV10-2
CDR3 protein: CASSSTVYGYTF
CDR3 DNA: TGCGCCAGCAGTTCGACAGTCTATGGCTACACCTTC

J gene: TRBJ2-7
D gene: -
clone size: -
V gene: TRBV7-2
CDR3 protein: CASSLITLPGEQYF
CDR3 DNA: TGTGCCAGCAGCTTAATTACGTTACCGGGAGAGCAGTACTTC

J gene: TRBJ1-2
D gene: -
clone size: few
V gene: TRBV30
CDR3 protein: CAWSATRLVGNYGYTF
CDR3 DNA: TGTGCCTGGAGCGCGACCCGCCTCGTCGGTAACTATGGCTACACCTTC

J gene: TRBJ2-7
D gene: TRBD1
clone size: -
V gene: TRBV5-1
CDR3 protein: CASSWSGTGVVEQYF
CDR3 DNA: TGCGCCAGCAGCTGGTCCGGGACAGGGGTTGTCGAGCAGTACTTC

J gene: TRBJ2-3
D gene: -
clone size: -
V gene: TRBV7-9
CDR3 protein: CASSLGGYTQYF
CDR3 DNA: TGTGCCAGCAGCTTGGGGGGATATACGCAGTATTTT

J gene: TRBJ1-1
D gene: -
clone size: -
V gene: TRBV7-8
CDR3 protein: CASLLGSGNTEAFF
CDR3 DNA: TGTGCCAGCCTATTGGGGTCGGGGAACACTGAAGCTTTCTTT

J gene: TRBJ1-5
D gene: -
clone size: -
V gene: TRBV6-1
CDR3 protein: CASSETGGFNQPQHF
CDR3 DNA: TGTGCCAGCAGTGAAACGGGGGGGTTTAATCAGCCCCAGCATTTT

J gene: TRBJ1-5
D gene: -
clone size: -
V gene: TRBV12-5
CDR3 protein: CASEMSGTTAQPQHF
CDR3 DNA: TGTGCTAGTGAAATGTCCGGGACCACCGCTCAGCCCCAGCATTTT

J gene: TRBJ2-2
D gene: -
clone size: -
V gene: TRBV27
CDR3 protein: CASSFYSSNTGELFF
CDR3 DNA: TGTGCCAGCAGTTTTTACAGCTCGAACACCGGGGAGCTGTTTTTT

J gene: TRBJ2-5
D gene: -
clone size: -
V gene: TRBV5-6
CDR3 protein: CASSSGGPSVETQYF
CDR3 DNA: TGTGCCAGCAGCTCGGGGGGCCCCAGCGTGGAGACCCAGTACTTC

J gene: TRBJ1-1
D gene: -
clone size: -
V gene: TRBV6-5
CDR3 protein: CASRLSQGNTEAFF
CDR3 DNA: TGTGCCAGCAGACTATCGCAGGGAAACACTGAAGCTTTCTTT

J gene: TRBJ2-2
D gene: -
clone size: -
V gene: TRBV5-6
CDR3 protein: CASSLDRENSGELFF
CDR3 DNA: TGTGCCAGCAGCTTGGACAGGGAGAATTCCGGGGAGCTGTTTTTT

J gene: TRBJ2-7
D gene: -
clone size: -
V gene: TRBV6-5
CDR3 protein: CASSPDRRPYEQYF
CDR3 DNA: TGTGCCAGCAGCCCCGACAGGAGACCCTACGAGCAGTACTTC

J gene: TRBJ2-1
D gene: -
clone size: few
V gene: TRBV11-3
CDR3 protein: CASSLEVLQGEQFF
CDR3 DNA: TGTGCCAGCAGCTTAGAGGTTCTTCAGGGTGAGCAGTTCTTC

J gene: TRBJ1-2
D gene: -
clone size: -
V gene: TRBV12-3/TRBV12-4
CDR3 protein: CASSFPGAYGYTF
CDR3 DNA: TGTGCCAGCAGTTTTCCAGGGGCCTATGGCTACACCTTC

J gene: TRBJ1-6
D gene: -
clone size: -
V gene: TRBV2
CDR3 protein: CASRSQGPHSPLHF
CDR3 DNA: TGTGCCAGCAGATCCCAGGGCCCTCATTCACCCCTCCACTTT

J gene: TRBJ1-3
D gene: -
clone size: -
V gene: TRBV6-2/TRBV6-3
CDR3 protein: CASSQDSYGNTIYF
CDR3 DNA: TGTGCCAGCAGCCAAGACAGTTACGGAAACACCATATATTTT

J gene: TRBJ1-1
D gene: -
clone size: -
V gene: TRBV7-9
CDR3 protein: CASSLEGGAFF
CDR3 DNA: TGTGCCAGCAGCTTAGAAGGGGGGGCTTTCTTT

J gene: TRBJ1-3
D gene: -
clone size: -
V gene: TRBV10-1
CDR3 protein: CASSPGGGTRGNTIYF
CDR3 DNA: TGCGCCAGCAGTCCCGGGGGCGGAACACGAGGAAACACCATATATTTT

J gene: TRBJ1-5
D gene: TRBD1
clone size: -
V gene: TRBV16
CDR3 protein: CASTGQGAHQPQHF
CDR3 DNA: TGTGCCAGCACGGGACAGGGGGCCCATCAGCCCCAGCATTTT

J gene: TRBJ2-5
D gene: -
clone size: once
V gene: TRBV3-1/TRBV3-2
CDR3 protein: CASSQGLEFDFAQETQYF
CDR3 DNA: TGTGCCAGCAGCCAAGGATTAGAGTTTGACTTCGCCCAAGAGACCCAGTACTTC

J gene: TRBJ1-5
D gene: -
clone size: -
V gene: TRBV30
CDR3 protein: CAWSGIGNQPQHF
CDR3 DNA: TGTGCCTGGTCCGGGATCGGCAATCAGCCCCAGCATTTT

J gene: TRBJ1-2
D gene: -
clone size: -
V gene: TRBV28
CDR3 protein: CASSWVEAHGYTF
CDR3 DNA: TGTGCCAGCAGTTGGGTAGAGGCCCATGGCTACACCTTC

J gene: TRBJ1-5
D gene: TRBD1
clone size: -
V gene: TRBV28
CDR3 protein: CASSRRDRGHQPQHF
CDR3 DNA: TGTGCCAGCAGCCGTCGGGACAGGGGGCACCAGCCCCAGCATTTT

J gene: TRBJ1-2
D gene: -
clone size: -
V gene: TRBV11-2
CDR3 protein: CASVPLEHRKANGYTF
CDR3 DNA: TGTGCCAGCGTCCCCCTAGAACACAGGAAAGCCAATGGCTACACCTTC

J gene: TRBJ2-2
D gene: TRBD2
clone size: -
V gene: TRBV5-1
CDR3 protein: CASGWRDKAGLAGGLPNTGELFF
CDR3 DNA: TGCGCCAGCGGATGGAGGGACAAGGCAGGACTAGCGGGGGGACTACCGAACACCGGGGAGCTGTTTTTT

J gene: TRBJ1-1
D gene: TRBD1
clone size: -
V gene: TRBV28
CDR3 protein: CASRRGQGLNTEAFF
CDR3 DNA: TGTGCCAGCAGGAGGGGACAGGGGTTGAACACTGAAGCTTTCTTT

J gene: TRBJ2-6
D gene: -
clone size: many
V gene: TRBV18
CDR3 protein: CASSPQASGANVLTF
CDR3 DNA: TGTGCCAGCTCACCACAGGCCTCTGGGGCCAACGTCCTGACTTTC

J gene: TRBJ1-2
D gene: -
clone size: -
V gene: TRBV11-3
CDR3 protein: CASSSSGGAFYGYTF
CDR3 DNA: TGTGCCAGCAGCAGCTCCGGGGGGGCGTTCTATGGCTACACCTTC

J gene: TRBJ2-1
D gene: -
clone size: -
V gene: TRBV18
CDR3 protein: CASSSFGGRNEQFF
CDR3 DNA: TGTGCCAGCTCATCCTTCGGGGGTCGCAATGAGCAGTTCTTC

J gene: TRBJ2-7
D gene: TRBD1
clone size: once
V gene: TRBV27
CDR3 protein: CASSSLFSGQGIEQYF
CDR3 DNA: TGTGCCAGCAGTTCACTTTTCTCGGGACAGGGGATCGAGCAGTACTTC

J gene: TRBJ2-5
D gene: -
clone size: -
V gene: TRBV5-4
CDR3 protein: CASSLDRDETQYF
CDR3 DNA: TGTGCCAGCAGCTTGGACAGGGACGAGACCCAGTACTTC